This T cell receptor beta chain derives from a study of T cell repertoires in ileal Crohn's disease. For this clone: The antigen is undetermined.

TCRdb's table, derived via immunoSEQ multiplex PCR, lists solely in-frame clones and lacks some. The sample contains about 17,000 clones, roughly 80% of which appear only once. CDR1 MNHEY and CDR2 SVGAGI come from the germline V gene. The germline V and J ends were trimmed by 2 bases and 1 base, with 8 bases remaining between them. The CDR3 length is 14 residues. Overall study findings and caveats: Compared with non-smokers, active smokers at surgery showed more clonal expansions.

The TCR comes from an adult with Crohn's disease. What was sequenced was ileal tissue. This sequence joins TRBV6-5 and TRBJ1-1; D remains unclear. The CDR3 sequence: CASSYGHPNTEAFF. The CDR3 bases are TGTGCCAGCAGTTACGGGCACCCGAACACTGAAGCTTTCTTT.